These 29 T cell receptor beta chains share one sample of origin, sequenced in a study of beta chain features in type 1 diabetes. The sequenced template was cDNA made from the entire isolated RNA. Clones were sequenced by immunoSEQ multiplex PCR, and TCRdb holds only the in-frame ones, with some missing. The top ten clones hold 0.62% of a sample with around 200,000 clones, about 13% of them seen once. Specimen: central memory CD4+ T cells from blood. The receptor source for this set is a woman younger than 35 in good health.

The table lists this clone with a few counts. The rearrangement uses TRBV29-1 and TRBJ2-1, with 9 nucleotides matching TRBD2. Germline V CDR1 and CDR2: SQVTM, ANQGSEA. Trimming removed 1 base from V and 7 bases from J; junction bases left unmatched: 8. This CDR3 comprises 15 residues. CDR3 sequence reads: CSVEALSSGNNEQFF. The CDR3 nucleotides are TGCAGCGTTGAAGCTCTGTCTAGCGGGAATAATGAGCAGTTCTTC.

The genes are TRBV2 and TRBJ2-7, with a possible D match to TRBD1 (5 bases). Trimming removed 7 bases at V and 2 bases at J, with 15 bases between. The germline V gene encodes CDR1 SNHLY and CDR2 FYNNEI. CDR3 length: 14 residues. This chain's CDR3 is CASIQGTLPYEQYF. In DNA, the CDR3 is TGTGCCAGCATCCAGGGTACCCTTCCCTACGAGCAGTACTTC.

In nucleotides, the CDR3 is TGTGCCAGCAGCGTAAGGACTAGCGGGAGTACCCAGTACTTC. Translation: CASSVRTSGSTQYF. This chain uses TRBV9 with TRBJ2-5, with 13 positions matching TRBD2. V trimming: 1 base; J trimming: 8 bases; junction bases outside the gene matches: 2. Germline V gene data show CDR1 as SGDLS and CDR2 as YYNGEE. This CDR3 is built from 14 residues.

This clone occurred many times. The rearrangement joins TRBV11-2 to TRBJ2-2; TRBD2 matches at 12 bases. CDR1 is SGHAT and CDR2 is FQNNGV in the germline V gene. The CDR3 has 15 amino acids. V shed 2 bases, J shed 6 bases, and the junction held 1 base outside the gene matches. The CDR3 nucleotides are TGTGCCAGCAGCTTACTAGCGGGAGGGCCCGGGGAGCTGTTTTTT. This gives the protein CASSLLAGGPGELFF.

This clone was detected ten times or more. The chain employs TRBV21-1 and TRBJ1-4; TRBD1 is the table's D call, not checked against the DNA. TRBV21-1 is flagged as a pseudogene. The CDR3 has 14 residues. Written as DNA, the CDR3 is TGTGCCAGCACCGGGACAGGGGTAGAGGAAAAACTGTTTTTT. Its protein is CASTGTGVEEKLFF.

This clone was seen only a few times. The CDR3 sequence is CASRLKLAGYEQYF. The CDR3 nucleotides read TGTGCCAGCAGGCTAAAACTAGCGGGCTACGAGCAGTACTTC. This chain joins TRBV2 and TRBJ2-7, with 9 bases matching TRBD2. J gave up 3 bases and V 6 bases, and 6 bases lay outside the gene matches. Germline V lookup: CDR1 SNHLY, CDR2 FYNNEI. This CDR3 has 14 residues.

A few counts support this clone. The chain uses TRBV29-1 and TRBJ1-2, with 8 bases aligning to TRBD1. V lost 5 bases to trimming and J lost 8 bases; unmatched junction nucleotides: 4. Germline V gives CDR1 SQVTM, CDR2 ANQGSEA. This CDR3 contains 11 residues. The CDR3 DNA sequence: TGCAGCGTTTTAACAGGGGGAGGCTACACCTTC. Its translation is CSVLTGGGYTF. The full variable domain, completed using reference TRBV29-1 and TRBJ1-2, is SAVISQKPSRDICQRGTSLTIQCQVDSQVTMMFWYRQQPGQSLTLIATANQGSEATYESGFVIDKFPISRPNLTFSTLTVSNMSPEDSSIYLCSVLTGGGYTFGSGTRLTVV.

This clone was seen more than once but under ten times. The chain is built from TRBV9 and TRBJ2-7; 9 bases are a match to TRBD2. CDR3 length equals 15 residues. CDR1 and CDR2 from the germline V gene are SGDLS and YYNGEE. The J segment lost 6 bases and the V segment lost 4 bases, leaving 11 bases of the junction unmatched. Here the CDR3 DNA reads TGTGCCAGCAGCTACAACGTAGCGGGAGTTGCCGAGCAGTACTTC. Residues: CASSYNVAGVAEQYF. The full variable domain, rest sourced from reference TRBV9 and TRBJ2-7, is DSGVTQTPKHLITATGQRVTLRCSPRSGDLSVYWYQQSLDQGLQFLIQYYNGEERAKGNILERFSAQQFPDLHSELNLSSLELGDSALYFCASSYNVAGVAEQYFGPGTRLTVT.

There are a few counts of this clone. The rearrangement uses TRBV28 and TRBJ1-5; the D gene is possibly TRBD1 (6 bases). CDR1 and CDR2 (germline): MDHEN, SYDVKM. The germline V and J ends were trimmed by 2 bases and 5 bases, with 13 bases remaining between them. The CDR3 is 15 residues long. CDR3 residues: CASSLPGGADQPQHF. CDR3 nucleotides: TGTGCCAGCAGTTTACCGGGGGGCGCGGATCAGCCCCAGCATTTT.

This clone was counted a few times. This CDR3 is CASSFHSPGTRYEQYF. CDR3 DNA sequence: TGTGCCAGCAGTTTCCATAGTCCCGGGACTCGCTACGAGCAGTACTTC. The genes are TRBV28 and TRBJ2-7, with a weak D call TRBD2 (6 bases). Germline CDR1 MDHEN, CDR2 SYDVKM. The V end lost 3 bases, the J end lost 3 bases, and 18 bases lay between the germline ends. The CDR3 loop spans 16 amino acids. The variable domain in full, completed from reference TRBV28 and TRBJ2-7, reads DVKVTQSSRYLVKRTGEKVFLECVQDMDHENMFWYRQDPGLGLRLIYFSYDVKMKEKGDIPEGYSVSREKKERFSLILESASTNQTSMYLCASSFHSPGTRYEQYFGPGTRLTVT.

This clone has only a few counts. V is TRBV4-2 and J is TRBJ1-1, with D perhaps TRBD1 (5 bases). V lost 4 bases, J lost 0 bases, and 12 bases lay in between. The CDR3 extends over 15 amino acids. The V gene's germline CDR1 is LGHNA and CDR2 YNFKEQ. DNA for the CDR3: TGTGCCAGCAGCCCCCCCTCAGGGATGAACACTGAAGCTTTCTTT. It encodes CASSPPSGMNTEAFF.

In this sample, this clone turned up a few times. The genes are TRBV2 and TRBJ1-1; D may be TRBD1 (5 bases). V was clipped by 7 bases and J by 4 bases, with 19 bases between them. The CDR3 is made up of 15 amino acids. The germline V gene encodes CDR1 SNHLY and CDR2 FYNNEI. The CDR3, as DNA: TGTGCCAGCATCAGGGATTCTGGTTCGAGCACTGAAGCTTTCTTT. Protein: CASIRDSGSSTEAFF.

This chain uses TRBV18 with TRBJ2-4; 9 nucleotides align to TRBD1. Germline CDR1 is KGHSH and CDR2 is LQKENI. J was trimmed by 5 bases and V by 4 bases; bases with no gene match: 15. There are 18 residues in the CDR3. In DNA form, the CDR3 reads TGTGCCAGCTCACGCCCCGCCGGGACAGGGTGGATCCAAAACATTCAGTACTTC. Protein sequence: CASSRPAGTGWIQNIQYF. The entire variable domain, with the rest obtained from reference TRBV18 and TRBJ2-4, is as follows: NAGVMQNPRHLVRRRGQEARLRCSPMKGHSHVYWYRQLPEEGLKFMVYLQKENIIDESGMPKERFSAEFPKEGPSILRIQQVVRGDSAAYFCASSRPAGTGWIQNIQYFGAGTRLSVL.

This clone has just a few counts. J is TRBJ2-5 and V is TRBV4-1; TRBD1 aligns across 9 bases. Germline V gene lookup returns CDR1 MGHRA and CDR2 YSYEKL. The CDR3 has 17 amino acids. Losses at the gene ends were 1 base for V and 4 bases for J; bases not matched to a gene: 10. The DNA of the CDR3 is TGCGCCAGCAGCCAAGCTCTTGCGGGACAGGGCGGAGAGACCCAGTACTTC. This codes for CASSQALAGQGGETQYF.

The V and J genes are TRBV5-1 and TRBJ2-5, with D possibly matching TRBD1 (5 bases). Per the germline V gene, CDR1 is SGHRS and CDR2 is YFSETQ. CDR3 size: 13 residues. V was clipped by 5 bases and J by 3 bases, with 11 bases between them. The CDR3 loop reads CASRSLDKETQYF. The CDR3 nucleotides read TGCGCCAGCAGGTCATTGGACAAAGAGACCCAGTACTTC.

This clone was picked up a small number of times. The chain recombines TRBV6-5 with TRBJ2-5; 7 bases are shared with TRBD2. Germline V gene lookup returns CDR1 MNHEY and CDR2 SVGAGI. The V and J ends lost 1 base and 5 bases, in that order; junction bases with no gene match: 4. The CDR3 contains 14 residues. The CDR3 DNA reads TGTGCCAGCAGTTACTGGGGGGGGTATGAGACCCAGTACTTC. Translation gives CASSYWGGYETQYF.

In this sample, this clone turned up a few times. The rearrangement uses TRBV9 and TRBJ2-1; 7 positions agree with TRBD2. Germline V gives CDR1 SGDLS, CDR2 YYNGEE. Losses at the gene ends were 2 bases for V and 6 bases for J; bases not matched to a gene: 2. This CDR3 region has 13 residues. The CDR3 loop reads CASSVGGSNEQFF. Written as DNA, the CDR3 is TGTGCCAGCAGCGTGGGAGGGTCCAATGAGCAGTTCTTC. Full variable domain (remainder filled in from reference TRBV9 and TRBJ2-1): DSGVTQTPKHLITATGQRVTLRCSPRSGDLSVYWYQQSLDQGLQFLIQYYNGEERAKGNILERFSAQQFPDLHSELNLSSLELGDSALYFCASSVGGSNEQFFGPGTRLTVL.

Here the CDR3 DNA reads TGTGCCAGCAGCCAAAATCGGGACAAGAATAGCAATCAGCCCCAGCATTTT. The encoded protein is CASSQNRDKNSNQPQHF. The chain combines TRBV4-2 with TRBJ1-5; weak D call: TRBD1 (6 bases). Trimming took off 2 bases at V and 0 bases at J, with 14 bases between the two ends. The CDR3 extends over 17 amino acids. Germline values: CDR1 LGHNA, CDR2 YNFKEQ.

The chain couples TRBV7-6 to TRBJ2-5; D call uncertain. This CDR3 is built from 14 residues. With 1 base removed from V and 3 bases from J, the gap between germline ends came to 9 bases. CDR1 is SGHVS and CDR2 is FNYEAQ in the germline V gene. This CDR3 reads CASSLVSSKETQYF. CDR3 nucleotides: TGTGCCAGCAGCTTAGTATCAAGCAAAGAGACCCAGTACTTC.

The chain is built from TRBV7-9 and TRBJ2-5; D is ambiguous. The CDR3 length is 11 residues. CDR1 SEHNR and CDR2 FQNEAQ come from the germline V gene (reference sequence). The germline V and J ends were trimmed by 5 bases and 7 bases, with 8 bases remaining between them. CDR3 residues: CASSPSGTQYF. The CDR3 region has the DNA TGTGCCAGCAGCCCCAGTGGGACCCAGTACTTC.

This clone was detected many times. The genes are TRBV5-1 and TRBJ2-2; TRBD1 aligns across 7 bases. This CDR3 is 15 amino acids long. Per germline, CDR1 SGHRS and CDR2 YFSETQ. V shed 4 bases, J shed 1 base, and the junction held 4 bases outside the gene matches. CDR3 residues: CASSRRTGNTGELFF. CDR3 DNA: TGCGCCAGCAGCAGGAGGACAGGGAACACCGGGGAGCTGTTTTTT.

This chain uses TRBV30 with TRBJ2-5; TRBD2 matches at 10 bases. The V segment lost 3 bases and the J segment 4 bases; nucleotides outside the gene matches: 5. The CDR3 has 14 amino acids. CDR1 and CDR2 from the germline V gene are GTSNPN and SVGIG (reference sequence). CDR3: CAWRVAGGPETQYF. CDR3 sequence (DNA): TGTGCCTGGAGGGTAGCGGGAGGTCCAGAGACCCAGTACTTC.

V gene TRBV9 combines with J gene TRBJ1-2; 9 nucleotides match TRBD1. Germline CDR1 reads SGDLS; CDR2 reads YYNGEE. The CDR3 consists of 15 residues. The J segment lost 2 bases and the V segment lost 0 bases, leaving 2 bases of the junction unmatched. In DNA, the CDR3 is TGTGCCAGCAGCGTAGTGGGACAGGGAAACTATGGCTACACCTTC. It encodes CASSVVGQGNYGYTF.

This sequence joins TRBV28 and TRBJ2-1; 7 bases align to TRBD2. The CDR3 length is 11 residues. The V segment lost 3 bases and the J segment 14 bases; nucleotides outside the gene matches: 4. Germline CDR1 is MDHEN and CDR2 is SYDVKM. CDR3 in amino acids: CASSLPTSKFF. In DNA form, the CDR3 reads TGTGCCAGCAGTTTGCCGACTAGCAAGTTCTTC.

This clone occurred a few times. Other DNA sequences of this sample code for an identical CDR3. This chain uses TRBV7-2 with TRBJ2-5, with D perhaps TRBD2 (5 bases). The germline CDR1 and CDR2 sequences are SGHTA and FQGNSA. V dropped 3 bases and J dropped 1 base, with 9 bases sitting between them. The CDR3 has 14 amino acids. The CDR3: CASSLAGLQETQYF. CDR3 nucleotide sequence: TGTGCCAGCAGCTTGGCGGGCCTCCAAGAGACCCAGTACTTC.

This clone was detected only once. The V call is TRBV7-3, the J call TRBJ2-1, with D possibly TRBD2 on 5 matching bases. V lost 1 base to trimming and J lost 6 bases, with 13 bases between them. Germline CDR1 is SGHTA and CDR2 is FQGTGA. The CDR3 consists of 15 residues. CDR3 sequence reads: CASSLSLGGTNEQFF. CDR3 nucleotides: TGTGCCAGCAGCTTAAGTCTTGGAGGAACCAATGAGCAGTTCTTC.

This clone was counted a few times. J is TRBJ2-1 and V is TRBV29-1; a weak D match, TRBD1 (6 bases). Germline V gene data show CDR1 as SQVTM and CDR2 as ANQGSEA. The CDR3 contains 14 residues. Trimming removed 7 bases from V and 0 bases from J, with 13 bases in between. CDR3 nucleotide sequence: TGCAGCGCCGGTTCGACAGGCTCCTACAATGAGCAGTTCTTC. The encoded protein is CSAGSTGSYNEQFF.

The chain is built from TRBV21-1 and TRBJ2-5; TRBD2, as called in the table, went unchecked against the DNA. TRBV21-1 is termed a pseudogene. This CDR3 comprises 16 residues. The DNA for the CDR3 is TGTGCCAGCAGCAAAAGGAGGAAGGGTCACCAAGAGACCCAGTACTTC. The encoded protein is CASSKRRKGHQETQYF.

This clone was found a few times. The V gene is TRBV27, the J gene TRBJ2-6; 9 bases are shared with TRBD1. The CDR3 is 16 residues long. Germline values: CDR1 MNHEY, CDR2 SMNVEV (reference sequence). V lost 9 bases and J lost 0; bases outside the gene matches: 6. CDR3 DNA sequence: TGTGCCAGTACAGGGGGCCCTTCCTCTGGGGCCAACGTCCTGACTTTC. As protein: CASTGGPSSGANVLTF.